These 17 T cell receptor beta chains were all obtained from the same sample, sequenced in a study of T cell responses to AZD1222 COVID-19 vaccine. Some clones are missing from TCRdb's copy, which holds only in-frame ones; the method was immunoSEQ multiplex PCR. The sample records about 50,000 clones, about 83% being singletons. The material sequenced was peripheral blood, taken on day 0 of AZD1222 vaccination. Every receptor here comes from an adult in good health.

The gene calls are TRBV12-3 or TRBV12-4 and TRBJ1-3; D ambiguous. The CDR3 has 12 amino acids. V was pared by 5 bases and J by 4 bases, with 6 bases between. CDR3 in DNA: TGTGCCAGCAGTCCACAGGGAAACACCATATATTTT. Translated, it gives CASSPQGNTIYF.

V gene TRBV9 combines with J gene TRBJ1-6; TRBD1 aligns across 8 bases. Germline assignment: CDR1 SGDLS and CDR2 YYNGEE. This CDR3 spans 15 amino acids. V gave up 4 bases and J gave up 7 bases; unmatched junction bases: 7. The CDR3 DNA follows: TGTGCCAGCAGCCCCCGGGACAGGCAAAATTCACCCCTCCACTTT. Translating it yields CASSPRDRQNSPLHF.

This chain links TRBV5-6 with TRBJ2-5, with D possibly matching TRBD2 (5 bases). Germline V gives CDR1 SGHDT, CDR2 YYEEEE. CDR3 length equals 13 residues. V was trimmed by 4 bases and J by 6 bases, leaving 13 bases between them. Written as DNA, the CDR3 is TGTGCCAGCAGCGTCGGGGTTGAGCAGACCCAGTACTTC. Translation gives CASSVGVEQTQYF.

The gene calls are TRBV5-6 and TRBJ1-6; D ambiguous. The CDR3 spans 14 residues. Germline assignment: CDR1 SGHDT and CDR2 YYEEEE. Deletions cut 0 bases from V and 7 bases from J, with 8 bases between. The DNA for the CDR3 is TGTGCCAGCAGCTTGGAACAGACCAATTCACCCCTCCACTTT. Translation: CASSLEQTNSPLHF.

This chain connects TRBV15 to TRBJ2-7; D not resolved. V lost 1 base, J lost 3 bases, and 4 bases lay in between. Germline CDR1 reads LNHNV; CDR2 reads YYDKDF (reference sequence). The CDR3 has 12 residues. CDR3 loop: CATSRGGYEQYF. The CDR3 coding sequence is TGTGCCACCAGCAGAGGTGGCTACGAGCAGTACTTC.

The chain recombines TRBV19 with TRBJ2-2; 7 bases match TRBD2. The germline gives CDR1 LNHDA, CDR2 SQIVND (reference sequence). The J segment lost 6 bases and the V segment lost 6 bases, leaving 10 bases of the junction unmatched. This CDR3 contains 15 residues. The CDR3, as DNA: TGTGCCAGTAGAAGTGAATCGGGGGGTTCCGGGGAGCTGTTTTTT. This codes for CASRSESGGSGELFF. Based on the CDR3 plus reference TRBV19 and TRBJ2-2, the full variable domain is DGGITQSPKYLFRKEGQNVTLSCEQNLNHDAMYWYRQDPGQGLRLIYYSQIVNDFQKGDIAEGYSVSREKKESFPLTVTSAQKNPTAFYLCASRSESGGSGELFFGEGSRLTVL.

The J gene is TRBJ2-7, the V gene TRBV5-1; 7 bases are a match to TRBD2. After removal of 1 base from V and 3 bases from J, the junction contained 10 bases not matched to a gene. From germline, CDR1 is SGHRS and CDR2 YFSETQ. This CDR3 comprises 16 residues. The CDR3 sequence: CASSLTTGRTNYEQYF. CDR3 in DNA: TGCGCCAGCAGCTTGACAACCGGGAGGACAAACTACGAGCAGTACTTC.

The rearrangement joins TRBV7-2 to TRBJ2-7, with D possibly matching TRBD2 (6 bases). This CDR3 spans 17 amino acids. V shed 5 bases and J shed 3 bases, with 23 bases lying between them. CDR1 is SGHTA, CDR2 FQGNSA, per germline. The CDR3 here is CASSPDPNAGTRYEQYF. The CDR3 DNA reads TGTGCCAGCAGCCCTGATCCCAATGCGGGAACACGCTACGAGCAGTACTTC. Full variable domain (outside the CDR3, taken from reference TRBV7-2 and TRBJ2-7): GAGVSQSPSNKVTEKGKDVELRCDPISGHTALYWYRQSLGQGLEFLIYFQGNSAPDKSGLPSDRFSAERTGGSVSTLTIQRTQQEDSAVYLCASSPDPNAGTRYEQYFGPGTRLTVT.

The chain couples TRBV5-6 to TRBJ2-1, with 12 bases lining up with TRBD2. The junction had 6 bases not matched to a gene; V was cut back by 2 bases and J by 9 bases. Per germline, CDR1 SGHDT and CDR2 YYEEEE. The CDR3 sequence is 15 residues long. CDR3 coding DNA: TGTGCCAGCAGCTTCTACCTAGCGGGAGGGCCTGAGCAGTTCTTC. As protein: CASSFYLAGGPEQFF.

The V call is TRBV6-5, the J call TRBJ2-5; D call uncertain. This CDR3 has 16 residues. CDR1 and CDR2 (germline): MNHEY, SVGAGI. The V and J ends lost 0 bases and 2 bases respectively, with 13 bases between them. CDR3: CASSYSGWVAQETQYF. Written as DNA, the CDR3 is TGTGCCAGCAGTTACTCGGGATGGGTGGCTCAAGAGACCCAGTACTTC.

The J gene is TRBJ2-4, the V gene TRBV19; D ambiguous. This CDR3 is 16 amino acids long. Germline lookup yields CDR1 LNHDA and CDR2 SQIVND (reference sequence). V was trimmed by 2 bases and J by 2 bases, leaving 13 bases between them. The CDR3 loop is CASSISPRGTKNIQYF. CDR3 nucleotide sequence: TGTGCCAGTAGTATATCCCCGCGAGGAACCAAAAACATTCAGTACTTC.

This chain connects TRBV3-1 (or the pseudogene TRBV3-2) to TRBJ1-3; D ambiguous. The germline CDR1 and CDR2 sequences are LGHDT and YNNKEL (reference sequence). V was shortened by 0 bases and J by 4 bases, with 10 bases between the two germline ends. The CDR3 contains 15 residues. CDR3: CASSQDRRVGNTIYF. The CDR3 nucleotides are TGTGCCAGCAGCCAAGACCGGCGGGTCGGAAACACCATATATTTT.

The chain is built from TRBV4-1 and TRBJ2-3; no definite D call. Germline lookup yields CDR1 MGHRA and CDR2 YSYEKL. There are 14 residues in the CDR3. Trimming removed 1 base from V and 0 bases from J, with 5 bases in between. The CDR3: CASSQVVSTDTQYF. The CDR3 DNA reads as TGCGCCAGCAGCCAAGTAGTAAGCACAGATACGCAGTATTTT.

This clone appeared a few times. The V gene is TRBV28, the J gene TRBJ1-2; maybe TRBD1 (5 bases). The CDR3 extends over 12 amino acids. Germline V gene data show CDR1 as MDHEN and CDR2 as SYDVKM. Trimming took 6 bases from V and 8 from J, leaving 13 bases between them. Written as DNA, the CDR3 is TGTGCCAGCAGGGACAATTTAGTAGGCTACACCTTC. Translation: CASRDNLVGYTF.

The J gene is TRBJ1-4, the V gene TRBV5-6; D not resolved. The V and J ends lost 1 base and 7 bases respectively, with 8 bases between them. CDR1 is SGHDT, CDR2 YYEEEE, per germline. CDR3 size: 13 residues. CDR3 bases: TGTGCCAGCAGCTTGTCCGGGGTTGAAAAACTGTTTTTT. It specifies CASSLSGVEKLFF.

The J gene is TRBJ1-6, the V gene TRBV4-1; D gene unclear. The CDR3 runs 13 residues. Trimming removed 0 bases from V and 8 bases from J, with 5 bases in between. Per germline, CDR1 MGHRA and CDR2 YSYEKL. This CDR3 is CASSQEEDSPLHF. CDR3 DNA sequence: TGCGCCAGCAGCCAAGAGGAGGATTCACCCCTCCACTTT.

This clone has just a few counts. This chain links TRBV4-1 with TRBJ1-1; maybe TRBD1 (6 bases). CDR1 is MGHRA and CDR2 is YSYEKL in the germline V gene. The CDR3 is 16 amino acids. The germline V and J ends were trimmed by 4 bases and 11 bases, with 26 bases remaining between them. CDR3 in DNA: TGCGCCAGCAGCCCACATCTATCCAGGGGACCGCGCGAGGCTTTCTTT. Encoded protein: CASSPHLSRGPREAFF.